This entry features one T cell receptor (beta chain) sequence. Its antigen remains unidentified. This specimen belongs to a study of cytomegalovirus exposure and HLA in healthy donors. General observations from the study: Later analysis found that TCR beta chains associated with HLA were more clonally expanded than other, equally common chains. Most CMV-associated TCR beta chains were later found to appear HLA-restricted.

PCR employed 60 Vbeta and 13 Jbeta primers. The repertoire was sequenced with immunoSEQ multiplex PCR; TCRdb's copy has only in-frame clones and lacks some. The repertoire includes some 200,000 clones, less than 85% of them detected once, and 0.63% sits in the top ten. V was cut by 0 bases and J by 7 bases, with 10 bases left in between. The CDR3 has 13 residues. In germline, CDR1 is GTSNPN, CDR2 SVGIG (reference sequence). This receptor was identified in a man aged 18 to 29 in good health and CMV-seronegative. Sequencing was performed on PBMCs. V usage is TRBV30 and J usage is TRBJ1-5, with D possibly matching TRBD1 (5 bases). CDR3 sequence: CAWSVPGGQPQHF. In DNA, the CDR3 is TGTGCCTGGAGTGTACCGGGGGGGCAGCCCCAGCATTTT.